A selection of T cell receptor beta chains follows, all from one sample in a study of cytomegalovirus exposure and HLA in healthy donors. The protocol was immunoSEQ multiplex PCR, while the TCRdb copy is restricted to in-frame clones and leaves out a portion. The table has roughly 100,000 clones, 70% to 85% seen once. Input material: PBMCs. The receptors come from a boy between 10 and 17 years old in good health and CMV-seronegative. The CDR3 runs from the conserved cysteine through the conserved F or W. The D gene is left open where the match is weak. A row's size may be missing; if present it is once, few, many or a size class.

CDR3 length: 15; V gene: TRBV4-1; D gene: TRBD2; clone size: once; J gene: TRBJ2-1; CDR3 DNA: TGCGCCAGCAGACAGGGACTAGCGGGACTCAATGAGCAGTTCTTC; CDR3 protein: CASRQGLAGLNEQFF
CDR3 length: 15; V gene: TRBV2; D gene: .; clone size: .; J gene: TRBJ1-1; CDR3 DNA: TGTGCCAGCAGTACAACAGAAAACATGAACACTGAAGCTTTCTTT; CDR3 protein: CASSTTENMNTEAFF
CDR3 length: 13; V gene: TRBV6-4; D gene: TRBD2; clone size: .; J gene: TRBJ2-1; CDR3 DNA: TGTGCCAGCAGTAGCGGGAGTAACAATGAGCAGTTCTTC; CDR3 protein: CASSSGSNNEQFF
CDR3 length: 11; V gene: TRBV28; D gene: .; clone size: .; J gene: TRBJ1-1; CDR3 DNA: TGTGCCAGCAGTCCGGACACTGAAGCTTTCTTT; CDR3 protein: CASSPDTEAFF
CDR3 length: 16; V gene: TRBV10-3; D gene: TRBD2; clone size: .; J gene: TRBJ2-2; CDR3 DNA: TGTGCCAACTCGCGGGCTAGCGGGGTGAACACCGGGGAGCTGTTTTTT; CDR3 protein: CANSRASGVNTGELFF
CDR3 length: 14; V gene: TRBV6-1; D gene: TRBD1; clone size: .; J gene: TRBJ2-7; CDR3 DNA: TGTGCCAGCAGCCGAGGACAGGGCACCTACGAGCAGTACTTC; CDR3 protein: CASSRGQGTYEQYF
CDR3 length: 15; V gene: TRBV28; D gene: .; clone size: .; J gene: TRBJ2-1; CDR3 DNA: TGTGCCAGCAGTTTGTACAGGGAGCACTACAATGAGCAGTTCTTC; CDR3 protein: CASSLYREHYNEQFF
CDR3 length: 14; V gene: TRBV5-1; D gene: TRBD1; clone size: .; J gene: TRBJ2-1; CDR3 DNA: TGCGCCAGCAGCTCGGGACAGACCTACAATGAGCAGTTCTTC; CDR3 protein: CASSSGQTYNEQFF
CDR3 length: 13; V gene: TRBV27; D gene: .; clone size: .; J gene: TRBJ2-7; CDR3 DNA: TGTGCCAGCAGTTTAGAGGGTACCTACGAGCAGTACTTC; CDR3 protein: CASSLEGTYEQYF
CDR3 length: 15; V gene: TRBV5-1; D gene: .; clone size: .; J gene: TRBJ1-4; CDR3 DNA: TGCGCCAGCAGCGGCAGCGGTACAACTAATGAAAAACTGTTTTTT; CDR3 protein: CASSGSGTTNEKLFF